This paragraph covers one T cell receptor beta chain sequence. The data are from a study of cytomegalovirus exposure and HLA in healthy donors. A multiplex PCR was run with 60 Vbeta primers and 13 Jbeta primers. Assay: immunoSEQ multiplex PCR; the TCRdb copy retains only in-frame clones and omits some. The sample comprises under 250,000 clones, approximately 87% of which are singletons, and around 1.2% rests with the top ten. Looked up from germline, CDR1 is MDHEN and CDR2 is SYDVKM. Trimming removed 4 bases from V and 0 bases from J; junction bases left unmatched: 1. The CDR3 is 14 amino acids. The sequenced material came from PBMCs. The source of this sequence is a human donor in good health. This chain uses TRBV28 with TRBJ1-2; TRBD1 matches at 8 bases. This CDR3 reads CASSSGGANYGYTF. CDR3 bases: TGTGCCAGCAGTTCAGGGGGCGCTAACTATGGCTACACCTTC.